Listed below are T cell receptor beta chains from one sample, sequenced in a study of cytomegalovirus exposure and HLA in healthy donors. Here immunoSEQ multiplex PCR was the method, and the copy in TCRdb shows in-frame clones only, minus some. The repertoire holds more than 100,000 clones, with more than 70% as singletons. The sample was PBMCs. The receptor set was obtained from a woman aged 60 to 75 in good health and CMV-seronegative. Both conserved end residues are part of each CDR3.

TRBV5-1	TRBJ2-5	CASSGGQGETQYF
TRBV10-3	TRBJ1-3	CAISGGVAGDTGNTIYF
TRBV9	TRBJ2-7	CASSVGEGLAGDEQYF
TRBV27	TRBJ2-1	CASSLWAGRSSYNEQFF
TRBV9	TRBJ2-3	CASSPGLAGVLDTQYF
TRBV7-9	TRBJ2-1	CASSFPRWTSGGKNEQFF
TRBV27	TRBJ1-1	CASSPRQGGRTEAFF
TRBV28	TRBJ2-7	CASISERGGEQYF
TRBV19	TRBJ2-7	CASRPRGLAGGPGAYEQYF
TRBV29-1	TRBJ2-1	CSVDREPGREQFF
TRBV9	TRBJ2-3	CASSTTSGRAWDAQYF
TRBV5-4	TRBJ2-2	CASSSKTGGVNTGELFF
TRBV7-9	TRBJ2-3	CASSLGADTQYF
TRBV7-3	TRBJ2-5	CASSLSGGPGQETQYF
TRBV6-5	TRBJ2-2	CASNGQGAGTGELFF
TRBV28	TRBJ1-5	CASSSLAGGNQPQHF
TRBV6-9	TRBJ2-7	CASSPGSRLKSYEQYF
TRBV7-8	TRBJ2-5	CASSSDWTQETQYF
TRBV6-4	TRBJ1-4	CASLPGEGSTNEKLFF
TRBV15	TRBJ1-5	CATSRAGGNQPQHF
TRBV4-1	TRBJ2-1	CASRKLAGYNEQFF
TRBV5-1	TRBJ2-2	CASSFVGGDTGELFF
TRBV6-5	TRBJ1-4	CASSHGGGGMEKLFF
TRBV25-1	TRBJ2-7	CASSRSSGDNAYEQYF
TRBV6-6	TRBJ2-7	CASSLAGGNEQYF
TRBV6-6	TRBJ2-1	CASSSPGNEQFF
TRBV5-1	TRBJ1-5	CASSIGQGNQPQHF
TRBV27	TRBJ2-7	CASSLTGGGNEQYF
TRBV19	TRBJ1-5	CASSRGWGPGQPQHF
TRBV7-3	TRBJ2-5	CASSPLGGEETQYF